Below, 17 T cell receptor beta chains from the same sample are listed, as sequenced in a study of beta chain features in type 1 diabetes. Study-level results: TCRB CDR3s were moderately but significantly shorter in Type 1 diabetes patients in all four CD4+ subsets.

The authors reverse transcribed all of the isolated RNA, so sequencing captured expressed TCRB transcripts. TCRdb keeps only in-frame clones here, not all; method: immunoSEQ multiplex PCR. The data contain roughly 730,000 clones, around an eighth of them seen just once; the ten biggest clones take up 0.022%. Antigens of these TCRs are unknown. Sequenced material: naive CD4+ T cells from blood. The source of these receptors is a man aged 18 to 29 with type 1 diabetes.

In this sample, this clone turned up a few times. The chain combines TRBV30 with TRBJ1-5; D is perhaps TRBD1 (5 bases). The germline gives CDR1 GTSNPN, CDR2 SVGIG (reference sequence). V was shortened by 1 base and J by 3 bases, with 13 bases between the two germline ends. This CDR3 spans 15 amino acids. Here the CDR3 DNA reads TGTGCCTGGAGTGAGGGGCACAGCTTCAATCAGCCCCAGCATTTT. It codes for CAWSEGHSFNQPQHF. Using reference TRBV30 and TRBJ1-5 for the parts outside the CDR3, the full variable domain is SQTIHQWPATLVQPVGSPLSLECTVEGTSNPNLYWYRQAAGRGLQLLFYSVGIGQISSEVPQNLSASRPQDRQFILSSKKLLLSDSGFYLCAWSEGHSFNQPQHFGDGTRLSIL.

This clone was seen only a few times. The V and J genes are TRBV7-9 and TRBJ2-2; D gene unclear. V was clipped by 1 base and J by 3 bases, with 6 bases between them. This CDR3 has 14 amino acids. Per the germline V gene, CDR1 is SEHNR and CDR2 is FQNEAQ (reference sequence). CDR3 DNA: TGTGCCAGCAGCTTAGAGGGATACACCGGGGAGCTGTTTTTT. This sequence encodes CASSLEGYTGELFF.

The CDR3 is CASSPGVAYEQYF. In DNA, the CDR3 is TGTGCCAGCTCACCGGGGGTTGCCTACGAGCAGTACTTC. The rearrangement uses TRBV18 and TRBJ2-7, with D perhaps being TRBD1 or TRBD2 (5 bases each). V lost 3 bases and J 2 bases, leaving 8 bases between the germline ends. The germline CDR1 and CDR2 sequences are KGHSH and LQKENI. CDR3 length: 13 residues.

The V call is TRBV6-1, the J call TRBJ2-3; no definite D call. The V gene lost 8 bases and the J gene lost 6 bases, with 21 bases spanning the gap. Looked up from germline, CDR1 is MNHNS and CDR2 is SASEGT. The CDR3 contains 15 residues. DNA of the CDR3: TGTGCCAGCGGGGTCGCAGCGAACAAGTGGGATACGCAGTATTTT. Amino acids: CASGVAANKWDTQYF.

The chain links TRBV29-1 to TRBJ2-5; D possibly corresponds to TRBD1 (7 bases). The CDR3 has 13 residues. Germline loops: CDR1 SQVTM, CDR2 ANQGSEA. V lost 5 bases and J lost 5, with 15 bases in between. The CDR3 here is CSVFGGGGETQYF. The CDR3 DNA reads as TGCAGCGTTTTCGGAGGGGGCGGGGAGACCCAGTACTTC. The full variable domain, rest sourced from reference TRBV29-1 and TRBJ2-5, is SAVISQKPSRDICQRGTSLTIQCQVDSQVTMMFWYRQQPGQSLTLIATANQGSEATYESGFVIDKFPISRPNLTFSTLTVSNMSPEDSSIYLCSVFGGGGETQYFGPGTRLLVL.

The V and J genes are TRBV7-2 and TRBJ2-1; tentatively, D is TRBD2 (6 bases). Germline V gene data show CDR1 as SGHTA and CDR2 as FQGNSA. This CDR3 contains 16 residues. V was trimmed by 0 bases and J by 4 bases, leaving 13 bases between them. The CDR3 DNA reads TGTGCCAGCAGCTTAGCTGTGCGGGGCCAGTACAATGAGCAGTTCTTC. The encoded protein is CASSLAVRGQYNEQFF.

The chain links TRBV30 to TRBJ1-1; tentatively, D is TRBD1 (5 bases). CDR3 length: 13 amino acids. Germline V gene sequence: CDR1 GTSNPN, CDR2 SVGIG (reference sequence). V lost 5 bases to trimming and J lost 0 bases, with 10 bases between them. In DNA, the CDR3 is TGTGCCTGGGGGACCTACGTGAACACTGAAGCTTTCTTT. Its translation is CAWGTYVNTEAFF.

This clone was counted a few times. This chain links TRBV29-1 with TRBJ2-7, with TRBD1 matching over 7 bases. The CDR3 totals 13 residues. The J segment lost 6 bases and the V segment lost 7 bases, leaving 12 bases of the junction unmatched. Germline V gene sequence: CDR1 SQVTM, CDR2 ANQGSEA. The CDR3 protein is CSAGAVRQGEQYF. Written as DNA, the CDR3 is TGCAGCGCTGGAGCGGTGAGACAGGGCGAGCAGTACTTC.

This clone was picked up a small number of times. The V and J genes are TRBV27 and TRBJ1-1, with no clear D. Deletions cut 2 bases from V and 1 base from J, with 8 bases between. The germline CDR1 and CDR2 sequences are MNHEY and SMNVEV (reference sequence). The CDR3 spans 14 residues. The CDR3 DNA reads TGTGCCAGCAGTTTAGAGGCCTCGAACACTGAAGCTTTCTTT. This codes for CASSLEASNTEAFF.

Many counts were recorded for this clone. The rearrangement links TRBV7-9 to TRBJ2-3; the D is unclear. This CDR3 is built from 11 residues. CDR1 and CDR2 from the germline V gene are SEHNR and FQNEAQ (reference sequence). Trimming shortened V by 6 bases and J by 4 bases, and 5 bases separated the two germline ends. CDR3: CASRASDTQYF. CDR3 DNA: TGTGCCAGCAGGGCGTCAGATACGCAGTATTTT.

This clone was counted a few times. The chain carries TRBV13 and TRBJ1-2; 7 bases are a match to TRBD1. Trimming cost V 3 bases and J 2 bases; bases outside gene matches: 3. This CDR3 comprises 14 residues. Germline CDR1 and CDR2: PRHDT and FYEKMQ (reference sequence). The DNA of the CDR3 is TGTGCCAGCAGCTTCAGACAGGGCAACTATGGCTACACCTTC. It is translated as CASSFRQGNYGYTF.

The gene calls are TRBV7-9 and TRBJ2-7, with unresolved D. This CDR3 spans 13 amino acids. Germline CDR1 reads SEHNR; CDR2 reads FQNEAQ (reference sequence). V was shortened by 4 bases and J by 3 bases, with 10 bases between the two germline ends. The CDR3 coding sequence is TGTGCCAGCAGCTCGGCCCTCTTCTACGAGCAGTACTTC. Protein product: CASSSALFYEQYF.

This chain connects TRBV19 to TRBJ2-1; no firm D call. The CDR3 is 11 residues long. V was cut by 10 bases and J by 8 bases, with 12 bases left in between. Looked up from germline, CDR1 is LNHDA and CDR2 is SQIVND (reference sequence). CDR3 amino acids: CATEGSYEQFF. In DNA form, the CDR3 reads TGTGCCACCGAAGGGTCTTATGAGCAGTTCTTC.

The sample holds a few counts of this clone. The chain links TRBV5-1 to TRBJ2-6; D gene ambiguous. V lost 0 bases and J 2 bases, leaving 9 bases between the germline ends. The CDR3 is 16 amino acids. The germline gives CDR1 SGHRS, CDR2 YFSETQ. CDR3 residues: CASSLGSITGANVLTF. CDR3 nucleotide sequence: TGCGCCAGCAGCTTGGGATCAATCACTGGGGCCAACGTCCTGACTTTC.

Comment on this clone: Other nucleotide sequences in the sample specify the same CDR3. The rearrangement joins TRBV18 to TRBJ1-2, with D hard to call. Trimming cost V 3 bases and J 1 base, with 6 bases left between them. Germline V gene lookup returns CDR1 KGHSH and CDR2 LQKENI. The CDR3 runs to 13 residues. The CDR3 nucleotides read TGTGCCAGCTCACCTGCCGGTAACTATGGCTACACCTTC. Encoded protein: CASSPAGNYGYTF.

In its sample, this clone was seen a few times. The chain employs TRBV30 and TRBJ2-5; TRBD1 might be the D (6 bases). The DNA end lines up better with TRBJ2-7; the J call may be wrong. The CDR3 length is 12 residues. Germline V gene lookup returns CDR1 GTSNPN and CDR2 SVGIG (reference sequence). The CDR3: CAFEQGSYEQYF. In nucleotides, the CDR3 is TGTGCCTTTGAACAGGGTTCCTACGAGCAGTACTTC.

This sequence joins TRBV12-2 and TRBJ1-1; whether TRBD1, the table's D call, matches the DNA was not checked. TRBV12-2 is an annotated pseudogene. CDR3 length: 18 residues. In DNA form, the CDR3 reads TGTGCAAGTCGCTCCCAGGGGTACAAACTCAAAGAGGACACTGAAGCTTTCTTT. This gives the protein CASRSQGYKLKEDTEAFF.